These 27 T cell receptor beta chains originate from one sample sequenced in a study of shared clonotypes between healthy human individuals. The table came from immunoSEQ multiplex PCR; TCRdb's copy has only in-frame clones and leaves some out. The table shows roughly 1,800,000 clones, with about 95% occurring only once. Cells designated naive CD8 were CD45RO-negative and were positively selected for CCR7, with terminally differentiated effector memory CD45RA+ cells excluded. Sequencing was done on a sample of naive CD8+ T cells sorted from blood. These receptors all stem from a man between 18 and 29 years old in good health.

The rearrangement links TRBV30 to TRBJ1-2; D is ambiguous. This CDR3 is built from 12 residues. Trimming stripped 0 bases from V and 7 bases from J, with 9 bases between. The germline CDR1 and CDR2 sequences are GTSNPN and SVGIG (reference sequence). CDR3 region: CAWSVGSGGYTF. CDR3 in DNA: TGTGCCTGGAGTGTCGGGTCTGGTGGCTACACCTTC.

V and J are TRBV6-4 and TRBJ2-7; TRBD2 aligns across 9 bases. Trimming cost V 2 bases and J 5 bases; bases outside gene matches: 19. This CDR3 region has 19 residues. CDR1 and CDR2 from the germline V gene are MRHNA and SNTAGT. DNA for the CDR3: TGTGCCAGCAGTGACCGCAACTGCGGCGGGAGGGTCTCTAGCCACGAGCAGTACTTC. It encodes CASSDRNCGGRVSSHEQYF.

The sample holds one count of this clone. The CDR3 loop is CASSPQGQGAYEQFF. CDR3 DNA sequence: TGCGCCAGCAGCCCCCAGGGACAGGGGGCCTATGAGCAGTTCTTC. V usage is TRBV4-1 and J usage is TRBJ2-1; TRBD1 matches at 12 bases. This CDR3 is built from 15 residues. Germline values: CDR1 MGHRA, CDR2 YSYEKL. The ends lost 4 bases at V and 8 bases at J; junction bases unmatched: 6.

J is TRBJ2-2 and V is TRBV28; 7 bases agree with TRBD2. CDR3 length: 18 amino acids. Germline CDR1 and CDR2: MDHEN and SYDVKM. V lost 5 bases and J lost 7; bases outside the gene matches: 19. DNA of the CDR3: TGTGCCAGCAGTGAAGGACTAGGTTTTTTGGGTCTGGGCGGGGAGCTGTTTTTT. Its protein product is CASSEGLGFLGLGGELFF. The full variable domain, rest sourced from reference TRBV28 and TRBJ2-2, is DVKVTQSSRYLVKRTGEKVFLECVQDMDHENMFWYRQDPGLGLRLIYFSYDVKMKEKGDIPEGYSVSREKKERFSLILESASTNQTSMYLCASSEGLGFLGLGGELFFGEGSRLTVL.

V gene TRBV7-9 combines with J gene TRBJ1-2; 11 nucleotides match TRBD1. The length of the CDR3 is 16 residues. V shed 5 bases, J shed 4 bases, and the junction held 9 bases outside the gene matches. CDR1 and CDR2 from the germline V gene are SEHNR and FQNEAQ (reference sequence). CDR3 sequence (DNA): TGTGCCAGCAGCCCCTGGACAGGGGGCGCCGGCTATGGCTACACCTTC. It encodes CASSPWTGGAGYGYTF.

This chain connects TRBV7-9 to TRBJ2-7; TRBD2 is a possible D gene (5 bases). Germline V gene data show CDR1 as SEHNR and CDR2 as FQNEAQ (reference sequence). The V end was cut by 6 bases, the J end by 4 bases, with 10 bases between. The CDR3 loop spans 12 amino acids. The DNA of the CDR3 is TGTGCCAGCAGTGAGGAGGTGTACGAGCAGTACTTC. Protein: CASSEEVYEQYF.

CDR3 loop: CASSQRDTEHTGELFF. CDR3 DNA sequence: TGTGCCAGCAGCCAACGTGACACGGAACACACCGGGGAGCTGTTTTTT. The chain joins TRBV14 to TRBJ2-2; D ambiguous. Germline V CDR1 and CDR2: SGHDN, FVKESK. The CDR3 has 16 residues. V lost 2 bases, J lost 3 bases, and 13 bases lay in between. Combining the CDR3 with reference TRBV14 and TRBJ2-2 gives the whole variable domain EAGVTQFPSHSVIEKGQTVTLRCDPISGHDNLYWYRRVMGKEIKFLLHFVKESKQDESGMPNNRFLAERTGGTYSTLKVQPAELEDSGVYFCASSQRDTEHTGELFFGEGSRLTVL.

The chain joins TRBV9 to TRBJ2-1; D is possibly TRBD2 (6 bases). The germline CDR1 and CDR2 sequences are SGDLS and YYNGEE. The CDR3 contains 13 residues. V shed 3 bases and J shed 9 bases, with 13 bases lying between them. CDR3 sequence (DNA): TGTGCCAGCAGCGATGACCCGGGGGTTGAGCAGTTCTTC. Translated, it gives CASSDDPGVEQFF.

The V call is TRBV6-1, the J call TRBJ1-6; D uncertain. The CDR3 contains 14 residues. V lost 3 bases and J 3 bases, leaving 6 bases between the germline ends. Germline CDR1 reads MNHNS; CDR2 reads SASEGT. CDR3 in amino acids: CASSEWIYNSPLHF. For the CDR3, the DNA is TGTGCCAGCAGTGAGTGGATCTATAATTCACCCCTCCACTTT.

The V gene is TRBV6-4, the J gene TRBJ2-1; a weak D match, TRBD2 (5 bases). Germline V gene sequence: CDR1 MRHNA, CDR2 SNTAGT. The germline V and J ends were trimmed by 5 bases and 0 bases, with 11 bases remaining between them. The CDR3 spans 15 residues. CDR3 nucleotides: TGTGCCAGCAGTTCGGACTCAAGCTCCTACAATGAGCAGTTCTTC. Translation gives CASSSDSSSYNEQFF.

The chain combines TRBV27 with TRBJ1-4; D is undetermined. Deletions cut 1 base from V and 8 bases from J, with 11 bases between. This CDR3 region has 14 residues. Germline CDR1 MNHEY, CDR2 SMNVEV (reference sequence). The CDR3 region has the DNA TGTGCCAGCAGTTTATTTACGGGAGAGGAAAAACTGTTTTTT. Its translation is CASSLFTGEEKLFF.

V gene TRBV5-1 combines with J gene TRBJ2-5; possible D gene TRBD1, 8 bases. Between the trimmed V and J ends, which lost 4 bases and 7 bases, there was a span of 20 bases. Germline V gives CDR1 SGHRS, CDR2 YFSETQ. This CDR3 contains 15 residues. In DNA form, the CDR3 reads TGCGCCAGCAGCCCATCTACAGGGGGGGTCGGGACCCAGTACTTC. It yields the protein CASSPSTGGVGTQYF.

The V call is TRBV7-6, the J call TRBJ2-7, with D maybe TRBD2 (5 bases). Trimming shortened V by 2 bases and J by 5 bases, and 19 bases separated the two germline ends. The germline V gene encodes CDR1 SGHVS and CDR2 FNYEAQ. The CDR3 sequence is 16 residues long. The CDR3 DNA reads as TGTGCCAGCAGCTTAACAGAGGGCGGAAGACTCGACGAGCAGTACTTC. Its translation is CASSLTEGGRLDEQYF.

The V gene is TRBV27, the J gene TRBJ2-7; D is ambiguous. V lost 0 bases, J lost 2 bases, and 17 bases lay in between. The germline V gene encodes CDR1 MNHEY and CDR2 SMNVEV (reference sequence). The CDR3 spans 17 residues. CDR3: CASSLSTVKGVPYEQYF. The CDR3 DNA sequence: TGTGCCAGCAGTTTATCGACGGTAAAGGGTGTCCCCTACGAGCAGTACTTC.

This chain links TRBV29-1 with TRBJ2-7, with 7 bases that match TRBD1. The length of the CDR3 is 13 residues. Trimming took 7 bases from V and 1 from J; bases not matched to a gene: 7. Germline values: CDR1 SQVTM, CDR2 ANQGSEA. The CDR3 loop is CSARDSDSYEQYF. The CDR3 DNA reads TGCAGCGCCCGGGACAGTGATTCCTACGAGCAGTACTTC.

The V call is TRBV7-9, the J call TRBJ2-7, with 8 nucleotides matching TRBD2. The CDR3 covers 15 residues. CDR1 is SEHNR, CDR2 FQNEAQ, per germline (reference sequence). J was trimmed by 3 bases and V by 5 bases; bases with no gene match: 9. CDR3 in DNA: TGTGCCAGCAGCCCCGGGACTAGAGAATACTACGAGCAGTACTTC. Protein: CASSPGTREYYEQYF.

V gene TRBV7-8 combines with J gene TRBJ1-5, with D tentatively TRBD1 (5 bases). Germline CDR1 reads SGHVS; CDR2 reads FQNEAQ. Deletions cut 2 bases from V and 6 bases from J, with 20 bases between. The CDR3 totals 17 residues. DNA of the CDR3: TGTGCCAGCAGCTTATTATTGATGGGGCAGTTATCTCAGCCCCAGCATTTT. This translates into CASSLLLMGQLSQPQHF.

The chain combines TRBV19 with TRBJ2-5, with 7 bases aligning to TRBD1. The ends lost 5 bases at V and 1 base at J; junction bases unmatched: 10. The CDR3 is 16 residues long. The germline gives CDR1 LNHDA, CDR2 SQIVND (reference sequence). For the CDR3, the DNA is TGTGCCAGTAGTCCCTGGGACAGTATCATCCAAGAGACCCAGTACTTC. As protein: CASSPWDSIIQETQYF.

This clone was detected only once. The V and J genes are TRBV7-9 and TRBJ2-6; tentative D call: TRBD1 (6 bases). V was trimmed by 5 bases and J by 0 bases, leaving 14 bases between them. CDR1 is SEHNR and CDR2 is FQNEAQ in the germline V gene (reference sequence). The CDR3 contains 17 residues. CDR3 bases: TGTGCCAGCAGCCGTAAAGGACAGAACTCTGGGGCCAACGTCCTGACTTTC. Residues: CASSRKGQNSGANVLTF.

Concerning this clone itself: The sample contains more than one DNA sequence encoding this CDR3. The chain joins TRBV7-6 to TRBJ2-2; D is ambiguous. Germline CDR1 and CDR2: SGHVS and FNYEAQ. The CDR3 spans 12 residues. Trimming shortened V by 1 base and J by 5 bases, and 2 bases separated the two germline ends. For the CDR3, the DNA is TGTGCCAGCAGCTTAGGGACCGGGGAGCTGTTTTTT. It codes for CASSLGTGELFF.

This clone was recorded once. Other DNA sequences of this sample code for an identical CDR3. This chain uses TRBV9 with TRBJ2-7; no firm D call. The CDR3 is 14 residues long. Per the germline V gene, CDR1 is SGDLS and CDR2 is YYNGEE. Trimming removed 0 bases from V and 4 bases from J, with 11 bases in between. The DNA for the CDR3 is TGTGCCAGCAGCGTAGGGGCAGACCCTTACGAGCAGTACTTC. Its translation is CASSVGADPYEQYF.

The chain carries TRBV7-2 and TRBJ2-7; D possibly corresponds to TRBD1 (5 bases). Deletions cut 3 bases from V and 1 base from J, with 10 bases between. The CDR3 is 14 residues long. The germline CDR1 and CDR2 sequences are SGHTA and FQGNSA. CDR3 residues: CASSFSDSSYEQYF. CDR3 bases: TGTGCCAGCAGCTTCAGCGACAGTTCCTACGAGCAGTACTTC.

This chain uses TRBV27 with TRBJ1-2, with D unresolved. The CDR3 covers 15 residues. V was shortened by 2 bases and J by 2 bases, with 12 bases between the two germline ends. Germline V gene data show CDR1 as MNHEY and CDR2 as SMNVEV (reference sequence). The CDR3 nucleotides read TGTGCCAGCAGTTTAGGCAGAGCTTTCAACTATGGCTACACCTTC. Protein product: CASSLGRAFNYGYTF.

The V call is TRBV27, the J call TRBJ2-2; D is ambiguous. V lost 1 base and J 6 bases, leaving 15 bases between the germline ends. This CDR3 is 16 amino acids long. Per the germline V gene, CDR1 is MNHEY and CDR2 is SMNVEV (reference sequence). The CDR3 sequence: CASSLFWPPAPGELFF. CDR3 nucleotides: TGTGCCAGCAGTTTATTCTGGCCCCCCGCCCCCGGGGAGCTGTTTTTT.

Note on this clone: Germline and junction disagree at one end, which may indicate a read error. This chain uses TRBV10-1 with TRBJ2-2; possible D gene TRBD2, 6 bases. The CDR3 has 14 amino acids. Germline CDR1 WNHNN, CDR2 SYGVQD (reference sequence). The chain's CDR3 is CASSGRGNTGELFF. Written as DNA, the CDR3 is TGCGCTAGCAGTGGGCGGGGGAACACCGGGGAGCTGTTTTTT.

On this clone itself: An end of the junction does not agree with germline; a read error may underlie this. This chain uses TRBV6-5 with TRBJ2-7; possible D gene TRBD1, 9 bases. This CDR3 has 15 residues. In germline, CDR1 is MNHEY, CDR2 SVGAGI. CDR3 in DNA: TGTGCCAGCAGTTCGGGGGGGACAGGGAACTACGGGCAGTACTTC. Amino acids: CASSSGGTGNYGQYF.

CDR3 region: CASSLERDHEQYF. DNA of the CDR3: TGTGCCAGCAGCTTAGAGCGGGACCACGAGCAGTACTTC. This chain links TRBV11-2 with TRBJ2-5; D may be TRBD2 (6 bases). The DNA end lines up better with TRBJ2-7; the J call may be wrong. From germline, CDR1 is SGHAT and CDR2 FQNNGV. The CDR3 totals 13 residues.